These 14 T cell receptor beta chains came from one sample sequenced in a study of technical replicates of blood from a handful of donors. Assay: immunoSEQ multiplex PCR; the TCRdb copy retains only in-frame clones and omits some. Of almost 90,000 clones listed, approximately 95% are singletons. The sample consisted of T cells isolated from PBMCs. These receptors were taken from a human donor in good health.

This chain uses TRBV27 with TRBJ2-7; tentative D call: TRBD2 (6 bases). Germline V CDR1 and CDR2: MNHEY, SMNVEV (reference sequence). V lost 8 bases to trimming and J lost 3 bases, with 17 bases between them. CDR3 length: 14 amino acids. The CDR3 sequence is CASAGVATSYEQYF. Here the CDR3 DNA reads TGTGCCAGCGCCGGGGTTGCGACTAGCTACGAGCAGTACTTC.

The chain couples TRBV30 to TRBJ1-2; D remains ambiguous. From germline, CDR1 is GTSNPN and CDR2 SVGIG (reference sequence). The CDR3 has 15 residues. The ends were cut back, 0 bases at V and 3 bases at J, with 14 bases in the middle. The CDR3 DNA sequence: TGTGCCTGGAGTGTACGACGGACTATACACTATGGCTACACCTTC. As protein: CAWSVRRTIHYGYTF.

This clone was found once. The chain couples TRBV11-3 to TRBJ1-1; no firm D call. The CDR3 runs to 13 residues. The V end was cut by 4 bases, the J end by 6 bases, with 12 bases between. Per germline, CDR1 SGHNT and CDR2 YENEEA. CDR3 nucleotides: TGTGCCAGCAGCTCGGGGATGGGGTCTGAAGCTTTCTTT. It translates to CASSSGMGSEAFF.

This chain uses TRBV30 with TRBJ1-6; 7 bases map to TRBD1. CDR3 length equals 13 residues. Losses at the gene ends were 5 bases for V and 8 bases for J; bases not matched to a gene: 6. Germline loops: CDR1 GTSNPN, CDR2 SVGIG (reference sequence). The CDR3 loop is CAWEPTGYSPLHF. CDR3 nucleotide sequence: TGTGCCTGGGAGCCGACAGGGTATTCACCCCTCCACTTT. Complete variable domain (other parts from reference TRBV30 and TRBJ1-6): SQTIHQWPATLVQPVGSPLSLECTVEGTSNPNLYWYRQAAGRGLQLLFYSVGIGQISSEVPQNLSASRPQDRQFILSSKKLLLSDSGFYLCAWEPTGYSPLHFGNGTRLTVT.

The chain carries TRBV9 and TRBJ2-2, with unresolved D. Germline CDR1 SGDLS, CDR2 YYNGEE. The CDR3 totals 13 residues. Trimming pared 4 bases from V and 4 bases from J, leaving 8 bases between. For the CDR3, the DNA is TGTGCCAGCAGCTTTAGATTCACCGGGGAGCTGTTTTTT. Residues: CASSFRFTGELFF.

This clone was found a few times. The J gene is TRBJ2-5, the V gene TRBV6-5; TRBD2 aligns across 7 bases. The CDR3 spans 13 residues. CDR1 is MNHEY and CDR2 is SVGAGI in the germline V gene. V was pared by 4 bases and J by 5 bases, with 4 bases of the junction left unmatched. The chain's CDR3 is CASSSGTIETQYF. The CDR3 nucleotides read TGTGCCAGCAGTTCCGGGACTATCGAGACCCAGTACTTC.

This clone was observed a single time. This sequence joins TRBV19 and TRBJ1-1, with 9 bases that match TRBD1. Germline V gene lookup returns CDR1 LNHDA and CDR2 SQIVND (reference sequence). With V trimmed by 0 bases and J by 3 bases, 8 bases remained unmatched. The CDR3 contains 17 residues. In nucleotides, the CDR3 is TGTGCCAGTAGTATAGATTCTTCGAGACAGGGGGACACTGAAGCTTTCTTT. Translating it yields CASSIDSSRQGDTEAFF.

V gene TRBV6-5 combines with J gene TRBJ1-1; 10 bases agree with TRBD1. After removal of 7 bases from V and 5 bases from J, the junction contained 10 bases not matched to a gene. CDR3 length: 15 residues. Germline V lookup: CDR1 MNHEY, CDR2 SVGAGI. CDR3 region: CASTDPGQGRTEAFF. In DNA form, the CDR3 reads TGTGCCAGCACCGACCCGGGACAGGGGAGGACTGAAGCTTTCTTT.

The chain couples TRBV6-4 to TRBJ1-1, with D tentatively TRBD1 (5 bases). CDR1 and CDR2 (germline): MRHNA, SNTAGT. CDR3 size: 15 residues. The V end lost 7 bases, the J end lost 5 bases, and 20 bases lay between the germline ends. The CDR3 loop reads CASILSGGRATEAFF. CDR3 in DNA: TGTGCCAGCATCCTATCTGGGGGGAGGGCTACTGAAGCTTTCTTT.

This clone has a single count. The chain links TRBV29-1 to TRBJ1-2; TRBD1 aligns across 7 bases. The CDR3 runs to 15 residues. The V segment lost 1 base and the J segment 4 bases; nucleotides outside the gene matches: 9. Germline V CDR1 and CDR2: SQVTM, ANQGSEA. The CDR3 coding sequence is TGCAGCGTTGAAGTGGAGGGGGCAGGGGGCTATGGCTACACCTTC. This encodes CSVEVEGAGGYGYTF. Full variable domain (remainder filled in from reference TRBV29-1 and TRBJ1-2): SAVISQKPSRDICQRGTSLTIQCQVDSQVTMMFWYRQQPGQSLTLIATANQGSEATYESGFVIDKFPISRPNLTFSTLTVSNMSPEDSSIYLCSVEVEGAGGYGYTFGSGTRLTVV.

V usage is TRBV9 and J usage is TRBJ2-3; TRBD2 agrees at 7 bases. CDR3 length equals 16 residues. V lost 3 bases and J lost 5; bases outside the gene matches: 12. CDR1 is SGDLS, CDR2 YYNGEE, per germline. The CDR3 coding sequence is TGTGCCAGCAGCGCCCAAACTAGACCGGGGGGAGATACGCAGTATTTT. Protein: CASSAQTRPGGDTQYF.

The V call is TRBV4-1, the J call TRBJ2-7; unclear D gene. This CDR3 has 15 residues. Between the trimmed V and J ends, which lost 0 bases and 3 bases, there was a span of 12 bases. Germline values: CDR1 MGHRA, CDR2 YSYEKL. As DNA, the CDR3 is TGCGCCAGCAGCCAAGATCCGGTAGAGATCTACGAGCAGTACTTC. This codes for CASSQDPVEIYEQYF.

V usage is TRBV5-4 and J usage is TRBJ2-2; no clear D gene. This CDR3 spans 15 amino acids. The V end was cut by 1 base, the J end by 1 base, with 8 bases between. Germline loops: CDR1 SGHNT, CDR2 YYREEE (reference sequence). CDR3 sequence reads: CASSLLGRNTGELFF. The CDR3, as DNA: TGTGCCAGCAGCTTGCTTGGCAGGAACACCGGGGAGCTGTTTTTT.

This chain joins TRBV9 and TRBJ1-2; perhaps TRBD1 as D (6 bases). V was cut by 3 bases and J by 2 bases, with 11 bases left in between. Germline CDR1 is SGDLS and CDR2 is YYNGEE. The CDR3 runs 14 residues. The CDR3 is CASSAGHLNYGYTF. The CDR3 DNA sequence: TGTGCCAGCAGCGCGGGACACCTCAACTATGGCTACACCTTC.